This T cell receptor beta chain stems from a study of breast tumors, draining lymph nodes, adjacent tissues. Study observations and caveats: Tumor and nontumor repertoires were significantly more similar in luminal-like than in basal-like breast cancer. Findings are consistent with lymph node origin and intratumoral expansion of most tumor T cells. Tumor repertoires ranked between lymph nodes and nontumor tissue in diversity, with V and J gene preferences.

This clonotype showed up many times. Its antigen is not known. V was trimmed by 0 bases and J by 2 bases, leaving 2 bases between them. From germline, CDR1 is SGHNT and CDR2 YENEEA. This CDR3 comprises 12 residues. Via MiXCR, TCRdb re-called the multiplex PCR reads, giving one row per CDR3 protein. Among around 19,000 distinct CDR3 sequences listed, about 30% were seen once. This receptor was obtained from a female donor with breast cancer. Some clones in this sample may be carry-over from other donors' samples. The chain couples TRBV11-3 to TRBJ2-7; D is undetermined. The sample taken for sequencing was breast tumor tissue. This CDR3 reads CASSLEAYEQYF. The CDR3 coding sequence is TGTGCCAGCAGCTTAGAGGCCTACGAGCAGTACTTC.